This entry concerns a single T cell receptor beta chain. Germline loops: CDR1 GTSNPN, CDR2 SVGIG (reference sequence). With 0 bases removed from V and 7 bases from J, the gap between germline ends came to 15 bases. The CDR3 is 14 amino acids. Data came from immunoSEQ multiplex PCR; TCRdb stores just in-frame clones and leaves some out. The top ten clones hold about 5.9% of a sample with under 250,000 clones, 88% of them seen once. This sample is part of a study of blood T cell repertoires in COVID-19. V is TRBV30 and J is TRBJ1-2; D might be TRBD1 (5 bases). The TCR originated in a woman aged 30 to 39 with COVID-19, enrolled during active disease. The sample comprised peripheral blood. Written as DNA, the CDR3 is TGTGCCTGGAGTGTACAACTCGACAGTATTGGCTACACCTTC. It encodes CAWSVQLDSIGYTF.